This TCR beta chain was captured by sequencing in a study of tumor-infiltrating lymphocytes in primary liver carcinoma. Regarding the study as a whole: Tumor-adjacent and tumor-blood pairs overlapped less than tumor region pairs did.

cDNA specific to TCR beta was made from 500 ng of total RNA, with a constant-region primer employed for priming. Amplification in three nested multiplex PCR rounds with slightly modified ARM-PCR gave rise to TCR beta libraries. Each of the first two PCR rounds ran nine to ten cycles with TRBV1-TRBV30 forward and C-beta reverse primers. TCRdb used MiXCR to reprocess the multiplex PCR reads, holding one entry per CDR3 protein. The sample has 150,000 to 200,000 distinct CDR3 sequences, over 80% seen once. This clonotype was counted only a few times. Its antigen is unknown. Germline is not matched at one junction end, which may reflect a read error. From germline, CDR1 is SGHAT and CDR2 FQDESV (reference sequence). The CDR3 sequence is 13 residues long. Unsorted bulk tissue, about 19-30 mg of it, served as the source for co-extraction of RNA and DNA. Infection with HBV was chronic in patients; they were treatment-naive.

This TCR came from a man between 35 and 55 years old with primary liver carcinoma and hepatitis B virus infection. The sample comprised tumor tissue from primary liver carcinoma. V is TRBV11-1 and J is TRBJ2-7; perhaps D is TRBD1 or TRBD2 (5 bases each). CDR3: CAGSLTVGDEHYF. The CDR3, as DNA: TGTGCCGGCAGCTTAACGGTCGGGGACGAGCATTACTTC. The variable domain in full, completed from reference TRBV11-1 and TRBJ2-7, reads EAEVAQSPRYKITEKSQAVAFWCDPISGHATLYWYRQILGQGPELLVQFQDESVVDDSQLPKDRFSAERLKGVDSTLKIQPAELGDSAMYLCAGSLTVGDEHYFGPGTRLTVT.